The clone carrying this T cell receptor (beta chain) occurred a few times. Via MiXCR, TCRdb re-called the 5' RACE reads, giving one row per CDR3 protein. The sample consists of hundreds of thousands of distinct CDR3 sequences, around 3.6% of them appearing once. These data are taken from a study of T cells after yellow fever vaccination. The CDR3 loop spans 13 amino acids. Germline lookup yields CDR1 SGHDT and CDR2 YYEEEE. V lost 4 bases and J lost 4; bases outside the gene matches: 2. The sequence came from a man aged 18 to 30 who received the YFV17D yellow fever vaccine. This chain joins TRBV5-6 and TRBJ1-2, with 9 bases fitting TRBD1. This sample comprised PBMCs, obtained on the day of the yellow fever booster vaccination. Here the CDR3 reads CASSRDRAYGYTF. The DNA for the CDR3 is TGTGCCAGCAGCCGGGACAGGGCCTATGGCTACACCTTC.